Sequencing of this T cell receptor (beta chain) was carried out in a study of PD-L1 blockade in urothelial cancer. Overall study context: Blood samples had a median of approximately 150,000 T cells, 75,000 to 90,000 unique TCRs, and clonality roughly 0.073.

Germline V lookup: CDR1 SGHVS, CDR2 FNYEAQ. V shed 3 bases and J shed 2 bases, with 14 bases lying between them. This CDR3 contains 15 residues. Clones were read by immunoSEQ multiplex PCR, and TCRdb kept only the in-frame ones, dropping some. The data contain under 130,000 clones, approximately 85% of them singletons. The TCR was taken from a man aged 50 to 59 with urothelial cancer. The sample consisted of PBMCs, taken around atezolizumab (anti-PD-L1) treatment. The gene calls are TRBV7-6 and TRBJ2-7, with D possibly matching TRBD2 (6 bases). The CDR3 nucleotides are TGTGCCAGCAGCTTGCACCGGGACTCCCCCTACGAGCAGTACTTC. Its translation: CASSLHRDSPYEQYF. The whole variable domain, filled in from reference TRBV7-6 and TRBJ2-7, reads GAGVSQSPRYKVTKRGQDVALRCDPISGHVSLYWYRQALGQGPEFLTYFNYEAQQDKSGLPNDRFSAERPEGSISTLTIQRTEQRDSAMYRCASSLHRDSPYEQYFGPGTRLTVT.